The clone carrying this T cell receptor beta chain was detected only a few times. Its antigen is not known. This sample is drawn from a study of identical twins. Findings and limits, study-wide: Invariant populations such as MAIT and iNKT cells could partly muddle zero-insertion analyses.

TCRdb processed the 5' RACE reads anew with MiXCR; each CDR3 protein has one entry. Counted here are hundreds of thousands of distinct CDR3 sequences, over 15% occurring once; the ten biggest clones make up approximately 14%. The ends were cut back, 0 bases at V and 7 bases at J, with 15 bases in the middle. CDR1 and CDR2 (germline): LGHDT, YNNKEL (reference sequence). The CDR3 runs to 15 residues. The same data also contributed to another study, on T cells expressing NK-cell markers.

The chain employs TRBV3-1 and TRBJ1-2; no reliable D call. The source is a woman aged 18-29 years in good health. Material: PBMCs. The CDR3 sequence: CASSQEASGSAGYTF. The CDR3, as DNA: TGTGCCAGCAGCCAAGAAGCGTCCGGTTCGGCTGGCTACACCTTC. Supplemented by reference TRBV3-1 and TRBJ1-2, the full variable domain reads DTAVSQTPKYLVTQMGNDKSIKCEQNLGHDTMYWYKQDSKKFLKIMFSYNNKELIINETVPNRFSPKSPDKAHLNLHINSLELGDSAVYFCASSQEASGSAGYTFGSGTRLTVV.